This TCR beta chain was recovered during a study of blood T cell repertoires in COVID-19. Turning to the study itself: There were acute and convalescent COVID-19 samples, and they came from the United States, Italy and Spain. T cells, B-cell-depleted T cells, or PBMCs supplied cDNA or gDNA.

Those enrolled, adults aged about 18 to 89 years, came from about two dozen US areas. Using immunoSEQ multiplex PCR, the repertoire was profiled, and TCRdb retains in-frame clones only, with some absent. Among approximately 260,000 clones listed, about 87% were seen once. Material for sequencing was PBMCs or T cells enriched from blood (not recorded which). The source is a woman aged 35 to 49 with acute COVID-19.

The CDR3 region has the DNA TGTGCCAGTAGTATAGGGAGGGGACAGGGAGATGGCTACACCTTC. Encoded protein: CASSIGRGQGDGYTF. V usage is TRBV19 and J usage is TRBJ1-2; 9 nucleotides agree with TRBD1. V dropped 1 base and J dropped 6; count of bases not matched to a gene: 6. The CDR3 totals 15 residues. From germline, CDR1 is LNHDA and CDR2 SQIVND (reference sequence).